This section outlines one T cell receptor (beta chain) sequence together with its context. The data stem from a study of blood T cell repertoires in COVID-19. The wider study: The United States, Italy and Spain were the sources of the acute and convalescent COVID-19 samples. The analysed material was cDNA or gDNA that came from T cells, B-cell-depleted T cells, or PBMCs.

V lost 6 bases to trimming and J lost 9 bases, with 24 bases between them. From germline, CDR1 is MDHEN and CDR2 SYDVKM. The CDR3 is 16 amino acids. Authors' analysis steps: It was from reference gene primer amplification that nucleated cell counts were estimated. Method: immunoSEQ multiplex PCR; TCRdb's copy keeps in-frame clones and lacks some. The V and J calls and clone size come from that table; D and trimming were worked out from the DNA. The repertoire has under 250,000 clones, around 90% of them found once; the top ten carry under 7%. The chain recombines TRBV28 with TRBJ1-5; TRBD1 is a possible D gene (6 bases). Sequencing input: peripheral blood. This TCR came from a man in his 60s who had recovered from COVID-19. CDR3 residues: CASSSPLGRGHPPQHF. The DNA for the CDR3 is TGTGCCAGCAGCTCACCCTTGGGCAGGGGTCATCCGCCCCAGCATTTT.